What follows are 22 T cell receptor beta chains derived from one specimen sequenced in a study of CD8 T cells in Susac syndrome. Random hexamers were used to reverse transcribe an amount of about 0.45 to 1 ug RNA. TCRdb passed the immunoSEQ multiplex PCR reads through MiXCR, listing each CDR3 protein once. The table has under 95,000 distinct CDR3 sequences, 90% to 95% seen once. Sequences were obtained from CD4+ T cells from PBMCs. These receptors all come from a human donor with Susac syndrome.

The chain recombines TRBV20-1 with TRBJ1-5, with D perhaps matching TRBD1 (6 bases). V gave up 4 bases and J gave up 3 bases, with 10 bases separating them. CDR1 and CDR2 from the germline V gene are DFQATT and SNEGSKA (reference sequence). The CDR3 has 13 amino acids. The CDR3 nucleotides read TGCAGTGCTATAGGACAGTACAATCAGCCCCAGCATTTT. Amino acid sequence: CSAIGQYNQPQHF.

As DNA, the CDR3 is TGCGCCAGCAGCCCCGGGACCTCGCGGGGAAACACCATATATTTT. This translates into CASSPGTSRGNTIYF. The chain employs TRBV23-1 and TRBJ1-3; a weak D match, TRBD1 (5 bases). TRBV23-1 is an open reading frame whose function is uncertain. The CDR3 totals 15 residues. V was shortened by 6 bases and J by 4 bases, with 16 bases between the two germline ends.

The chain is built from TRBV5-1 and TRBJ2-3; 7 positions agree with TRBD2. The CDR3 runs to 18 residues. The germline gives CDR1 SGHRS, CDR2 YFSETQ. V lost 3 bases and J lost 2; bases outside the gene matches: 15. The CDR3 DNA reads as TGCGCCAGCAGCTCTGCGGGGGTAACTCGACGCCCCACAGATACGCAGTATTTT. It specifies CASSSAGVTRRPTDTQYF.

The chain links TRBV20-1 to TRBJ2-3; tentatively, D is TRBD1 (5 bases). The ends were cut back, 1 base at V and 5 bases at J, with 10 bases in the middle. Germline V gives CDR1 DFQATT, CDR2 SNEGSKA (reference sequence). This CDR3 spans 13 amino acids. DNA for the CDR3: TGCAGTGCTAGAGCCCTAGGGGTAGATACGCAGTATTTT. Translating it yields CSARALGVDTQYF.

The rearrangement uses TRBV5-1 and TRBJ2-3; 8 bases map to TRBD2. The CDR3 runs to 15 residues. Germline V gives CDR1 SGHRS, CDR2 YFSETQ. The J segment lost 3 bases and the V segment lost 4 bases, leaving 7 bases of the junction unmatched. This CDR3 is CASSPGTRGTDTQYF. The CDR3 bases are TGCGCCAGCAGCCCCGGGACTAGGGGTACAGATACGCAGTATTTT.

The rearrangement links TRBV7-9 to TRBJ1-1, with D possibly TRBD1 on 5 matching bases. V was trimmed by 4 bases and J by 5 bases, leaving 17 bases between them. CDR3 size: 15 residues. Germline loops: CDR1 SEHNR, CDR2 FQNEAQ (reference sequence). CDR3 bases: TGTGCCAGCAGCTGGGGGACGGGGAAGGAGACTGAAGCTTTCTTT. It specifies CASSWGTGKETEAFF.

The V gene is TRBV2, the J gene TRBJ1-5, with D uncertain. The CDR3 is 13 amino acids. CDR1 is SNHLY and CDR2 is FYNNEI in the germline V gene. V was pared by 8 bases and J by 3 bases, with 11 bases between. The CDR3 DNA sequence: TGTGCCAGCCGGTTAACCAACAATCAGCCCCAGCATTTT. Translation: CASRLTNNQPQHF.

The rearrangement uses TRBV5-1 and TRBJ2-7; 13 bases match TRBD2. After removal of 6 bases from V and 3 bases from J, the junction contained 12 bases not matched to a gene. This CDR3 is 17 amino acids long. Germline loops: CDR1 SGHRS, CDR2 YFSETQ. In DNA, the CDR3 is TGCGCCAGCACCCCCGAATTATGGACTAGCGGGGGCTACGAGCAGTACTTC. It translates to CASTPELWTSGGYEQYF.

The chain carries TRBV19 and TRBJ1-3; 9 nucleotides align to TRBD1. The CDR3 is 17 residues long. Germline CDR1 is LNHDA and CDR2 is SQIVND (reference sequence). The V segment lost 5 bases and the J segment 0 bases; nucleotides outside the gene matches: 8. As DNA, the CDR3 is TGTGCCAGTAGTCCCGGGACAGGGCGCCGCTCTGGAAACACCATATATTTT. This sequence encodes CASSPGTGRRSGNTIYF.

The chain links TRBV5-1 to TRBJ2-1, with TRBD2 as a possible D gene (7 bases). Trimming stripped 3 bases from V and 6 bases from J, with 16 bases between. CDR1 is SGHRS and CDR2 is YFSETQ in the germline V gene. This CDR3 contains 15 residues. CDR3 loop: CASSSQGGGGNEQFF. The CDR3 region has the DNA TGCGCCAGCAGCTCCCAAGGGGGAGGGGGCAATGAGCAGTTCTTC.

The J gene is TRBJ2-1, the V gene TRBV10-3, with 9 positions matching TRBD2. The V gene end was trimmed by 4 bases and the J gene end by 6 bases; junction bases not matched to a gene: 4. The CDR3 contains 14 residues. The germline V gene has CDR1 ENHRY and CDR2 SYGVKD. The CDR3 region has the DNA TGTGCCATCAGTGGGCGACTAGCGGCCAATGAGCAGTTCTTC. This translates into CAISGRLAANEQFF.

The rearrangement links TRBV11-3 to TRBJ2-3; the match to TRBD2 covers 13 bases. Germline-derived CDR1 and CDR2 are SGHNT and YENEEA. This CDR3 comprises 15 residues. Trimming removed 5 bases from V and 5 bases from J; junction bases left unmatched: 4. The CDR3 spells CASSPGLAGVDTQYF. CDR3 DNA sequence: TGTGCCAGCAGCCCCGGACTAGCGGGGGTAGATACGCAGTATTTT. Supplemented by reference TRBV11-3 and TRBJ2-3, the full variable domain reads EAGVVQSPRYKIIEKKQPVAFWCNPISGHNTLYWYLQNLGQGPELLIRYENEEAVDDSQLPKDRFSAERLKGVDSTLKIQPAELGDSAVYLCASSPGLAGVDTQYFGPGTRLTVL.

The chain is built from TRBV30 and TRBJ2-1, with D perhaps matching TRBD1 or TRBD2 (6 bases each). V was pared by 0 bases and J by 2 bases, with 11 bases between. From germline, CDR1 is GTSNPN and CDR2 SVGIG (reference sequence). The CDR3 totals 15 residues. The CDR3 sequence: CAWSVGGLAYNEQFF. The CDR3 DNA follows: TGTGCCTGGAGTGTAGGGGGGCTGGCCTACAATGAGCAGTTCTTC.

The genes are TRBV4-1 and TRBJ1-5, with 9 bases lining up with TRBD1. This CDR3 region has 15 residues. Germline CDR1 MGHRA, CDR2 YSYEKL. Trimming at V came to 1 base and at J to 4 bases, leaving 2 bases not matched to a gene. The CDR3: CASSQAGTGNQPQHF. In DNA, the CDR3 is TGCGCCAGCAGCCAAGCCGGGACAGGGAATCAGCCCCAGCATTTT.

CDR3 sequence: CSAVGTGRFYEQYF. In DNA, the CDR3 is TGCAGTGCCGTGGGGACAGGGCGATTCTACGAGCAGTACTTC. The chain couples TRBV20-1 to TRBJ2-7, with 9 bases aligning to TRBD1. Unmatched junction bases numbered 9, after V lost 6 bases and J lost 3 bases. The CDR3 is made up of 14 amino acids. The germline gives CDR1 DFQATT, CDR2 SNEGSKA (reference sequence).

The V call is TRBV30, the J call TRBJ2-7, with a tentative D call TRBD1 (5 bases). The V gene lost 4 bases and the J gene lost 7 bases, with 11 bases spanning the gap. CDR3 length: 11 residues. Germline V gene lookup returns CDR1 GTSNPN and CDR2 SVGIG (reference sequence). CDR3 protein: CAWTPGREQYF. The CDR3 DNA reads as TGTGCCTGGACCCCAGGGCGGGAGCAGTACTTC.

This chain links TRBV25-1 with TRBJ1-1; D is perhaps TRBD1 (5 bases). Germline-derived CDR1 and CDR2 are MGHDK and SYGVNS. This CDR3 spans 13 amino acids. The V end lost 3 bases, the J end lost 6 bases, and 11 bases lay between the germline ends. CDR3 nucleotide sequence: TGTGCCAGCAGTGAGGCCAGGGTCCCTGAAGCTTTCTTT. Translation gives CASSEARVPEAFF. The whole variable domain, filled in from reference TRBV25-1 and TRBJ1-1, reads EADIYQTPRYLVIGTGKKITLECSQTMGHDKMYWYQQDPGMELHLIHYSYGVNSTEKGDLSSESTVSRIRTEHFPLTLESARPSHTSQYLCASSEARVPEAFFGQGTRLTVV.

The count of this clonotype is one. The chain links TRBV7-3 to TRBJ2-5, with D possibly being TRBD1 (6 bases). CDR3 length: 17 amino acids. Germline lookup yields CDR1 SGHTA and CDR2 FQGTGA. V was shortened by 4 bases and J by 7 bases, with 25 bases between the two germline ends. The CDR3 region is CASSSSTDGQAGVTQYF. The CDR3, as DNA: TGTGCCAGCAGCTCCTCAACCGATGGACAAGCAGGGGTGACCCAGTACTTC.

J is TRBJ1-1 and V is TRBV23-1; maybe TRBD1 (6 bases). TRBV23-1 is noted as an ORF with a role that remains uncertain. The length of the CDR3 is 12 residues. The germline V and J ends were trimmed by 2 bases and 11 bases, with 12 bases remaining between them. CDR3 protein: CASSQPVGGAFF. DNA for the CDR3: TGCGCCAGCAGTCAACCTGTAGGGGGTGCTTTCTTT.

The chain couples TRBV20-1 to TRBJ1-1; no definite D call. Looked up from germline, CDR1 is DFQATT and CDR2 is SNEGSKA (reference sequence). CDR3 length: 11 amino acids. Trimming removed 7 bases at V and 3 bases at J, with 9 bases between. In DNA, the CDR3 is TGCAGTGGGCAGGCGGACACTGAAGCTTTCTTT. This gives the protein CSGQADTEAFF.

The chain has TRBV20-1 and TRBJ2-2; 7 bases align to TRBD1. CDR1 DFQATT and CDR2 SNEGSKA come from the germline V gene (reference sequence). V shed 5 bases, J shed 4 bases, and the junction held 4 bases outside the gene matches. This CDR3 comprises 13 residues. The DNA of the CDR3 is TGCAGTGCTCCCCCAGGGGGCACCGGGGAGCTGTTTTTT. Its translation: CSAPPGGTGELFF.

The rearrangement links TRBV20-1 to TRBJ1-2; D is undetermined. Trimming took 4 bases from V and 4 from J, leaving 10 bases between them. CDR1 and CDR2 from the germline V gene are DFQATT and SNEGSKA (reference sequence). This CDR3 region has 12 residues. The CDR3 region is CSANTAVYGYTF. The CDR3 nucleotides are TGCAGTGCTAATACAGCCGTCTATGGCTACACCTTC.